A single TCR beta chain is shown here with its context. The record originates from a study of shared clonotypes between healthy human individuals. Deep was the level used in running the assay. The genomic DNA of each subset was split evenly across several immunoSEQ plates. DNA input for the unsorted PBMC replicate PCRs was 250 to 300 ng, tens of thousands of T cell genomes. Only in-frame clones appear in the TCRdb table, and some are missing; sequencing was by immunoSEQ multiplex PCR. The sample comprises fewer than 650,000 clones, 76% of which are singletons, and over 10% rests with the top ten. Germline V gene lookup returns CDR1 ENHRY and CDR2 SYGVKD. Trimming cost V 0 bases and J 10 bases; bases outside gene matches: 5. This CDR3 is 13 amino acids long. Donors, healthy HIV-negative adults, lacked recent acute infections or vaccinations.

Input material: PBMCs. The clonotype comes from a middle-aged woman in good health. Some clones in this sample may be carry-over from other donors' samples. This rearrangement joins TRBV10-3 to TRBJ1-1, with 7 bases identical to TRBD1. CDR3: CAISESGGAGAFF. CDR3 bases: TGTGCCATCAGTGAGTCAGGGGGCGCAGGAGCTTTCTTT.